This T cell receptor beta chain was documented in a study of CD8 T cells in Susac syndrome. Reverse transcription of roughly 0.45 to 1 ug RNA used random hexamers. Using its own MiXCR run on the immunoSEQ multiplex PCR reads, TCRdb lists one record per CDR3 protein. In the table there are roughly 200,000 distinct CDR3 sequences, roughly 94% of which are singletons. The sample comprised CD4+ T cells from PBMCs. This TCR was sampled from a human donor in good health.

CDR3 DNA sequence: TGCGCCAGCAGCCAAATGGACAGGTCGAACAATGAGCAGTTCTTC. Its translation: CASSQMDRSNNEQFF. The rearrangement joins TRBV4-3 to TRBJ2-1; 7 bases align to TRBD1. Germline assignment: CDR1 LGHNA and CDR2 YSLEER. The CDR3 spans 15 residues. V lost 2 bases, J lost 5 bases, and 6 bases stayed unmatched.